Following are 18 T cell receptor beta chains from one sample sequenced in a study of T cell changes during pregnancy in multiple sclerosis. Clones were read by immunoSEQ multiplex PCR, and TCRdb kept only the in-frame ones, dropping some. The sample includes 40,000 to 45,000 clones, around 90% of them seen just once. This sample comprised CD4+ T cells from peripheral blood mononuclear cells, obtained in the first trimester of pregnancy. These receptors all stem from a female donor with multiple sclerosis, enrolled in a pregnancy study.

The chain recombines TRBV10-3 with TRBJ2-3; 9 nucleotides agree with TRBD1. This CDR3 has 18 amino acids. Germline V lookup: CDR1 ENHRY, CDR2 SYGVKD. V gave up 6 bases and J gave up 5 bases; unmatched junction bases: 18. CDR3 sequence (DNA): TGTGCCATCAGGGGGGGGACAGGGCTTCCCCTAAGCTTAGATACGCAGTATTTT. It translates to CAIRGGTGLPLSLDTQYF.

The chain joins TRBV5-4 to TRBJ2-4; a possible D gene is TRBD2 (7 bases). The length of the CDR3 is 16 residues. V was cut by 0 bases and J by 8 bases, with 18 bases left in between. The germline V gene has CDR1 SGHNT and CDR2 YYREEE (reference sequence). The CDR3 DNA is TGTGCCAGCAGCTTGGTAGGCCGGAGGGGGGGGGACATTCAGTACTTC. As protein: CASSLVGRRGGDIQYF.

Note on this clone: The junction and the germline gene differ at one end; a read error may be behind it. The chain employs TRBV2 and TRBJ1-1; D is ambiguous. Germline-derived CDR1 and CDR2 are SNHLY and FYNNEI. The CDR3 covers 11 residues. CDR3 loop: CASSVSFYSSF. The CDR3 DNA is TGTGCCAGCAGTGTGTCTTTCTACTCCTCTTTT.

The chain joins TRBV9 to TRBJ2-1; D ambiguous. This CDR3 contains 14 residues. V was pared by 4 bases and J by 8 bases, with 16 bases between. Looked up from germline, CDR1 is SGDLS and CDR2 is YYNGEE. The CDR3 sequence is CASSYRVLPDEQFF. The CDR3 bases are TGTGCCAGCAGCTACCGGGTCCTCCCTGATGAGCAGTTCTTC.

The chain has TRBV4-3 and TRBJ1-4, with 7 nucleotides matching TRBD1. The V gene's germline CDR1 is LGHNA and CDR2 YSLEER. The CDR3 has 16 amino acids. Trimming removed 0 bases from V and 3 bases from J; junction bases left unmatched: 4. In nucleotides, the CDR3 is TGCGCCAGCAGCCAAGAGCCCGGGACAGCTAATGAAAAACTGTTTTTT. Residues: CASSQEPGTANEKLFF.

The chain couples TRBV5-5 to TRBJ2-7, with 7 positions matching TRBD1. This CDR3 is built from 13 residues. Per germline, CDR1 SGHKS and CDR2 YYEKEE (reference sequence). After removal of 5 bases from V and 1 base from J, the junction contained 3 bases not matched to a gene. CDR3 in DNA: TGTGCCAGCAGTCGACAGGGATCCTACGAGCAGTACTTC. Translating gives CASSRQGSYEQYF.

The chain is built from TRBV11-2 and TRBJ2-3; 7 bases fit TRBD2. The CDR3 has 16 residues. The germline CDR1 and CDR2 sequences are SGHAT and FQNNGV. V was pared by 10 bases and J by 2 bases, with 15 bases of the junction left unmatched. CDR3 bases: TGTGCCACCTCGGGGGGAGCCCATAGAGACACAGATACGCAGTATTTT. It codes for CATSGGAHRDTDTQYF.

The CDR3 coding sequence is TGTGCCAGCAGCGGCGGGGGACAGGGGGGGGGATACGAGCAGTACTTC. This sequence encodes CASSGGGQGGGYEQYF. The chain employs TRBV27 and TRBJ2-7; 11 nucleotides agree with TRBD1. This CDR3 region has 16 residues. V shed 6 bases and J 4 bases; nucleotides not matched to a gene: 11. Germline loops: CDR1 MNHEY, CDR2 SMNVEV (reference sequence).

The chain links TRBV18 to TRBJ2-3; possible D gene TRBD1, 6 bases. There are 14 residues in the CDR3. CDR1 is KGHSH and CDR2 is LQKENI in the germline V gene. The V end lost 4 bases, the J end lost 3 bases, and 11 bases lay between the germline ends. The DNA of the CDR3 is TGTGCCAGCTCACTGAGGGGGTTGACAGATACGCAGTATTTT. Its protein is CASSLRGLTDTQYF.

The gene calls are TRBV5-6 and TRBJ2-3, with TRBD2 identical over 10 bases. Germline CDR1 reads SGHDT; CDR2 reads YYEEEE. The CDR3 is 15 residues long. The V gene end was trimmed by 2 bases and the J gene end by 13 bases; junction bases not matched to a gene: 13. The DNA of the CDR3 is TGTGCCAGCAGCTTCGCTAGCGGGGGCTATCGGGTTGAGTATTTT. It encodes CASSFASGGYRVEYF.

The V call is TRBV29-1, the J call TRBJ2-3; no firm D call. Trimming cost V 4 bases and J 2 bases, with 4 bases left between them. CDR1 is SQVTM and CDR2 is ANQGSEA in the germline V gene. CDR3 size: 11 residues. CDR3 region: CSVAYTDTQYF. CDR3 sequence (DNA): TGCAGCGTTGCGTACACAGATACGCAGTATTTT.

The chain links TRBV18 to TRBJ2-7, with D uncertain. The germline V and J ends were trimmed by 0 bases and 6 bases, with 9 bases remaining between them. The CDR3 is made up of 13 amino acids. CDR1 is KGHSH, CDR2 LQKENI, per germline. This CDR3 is CASSPPSLGEQYF. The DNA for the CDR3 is TGTGCCAGCTCACCACCTAGCTTAGGCGAGCAGTACTTC.

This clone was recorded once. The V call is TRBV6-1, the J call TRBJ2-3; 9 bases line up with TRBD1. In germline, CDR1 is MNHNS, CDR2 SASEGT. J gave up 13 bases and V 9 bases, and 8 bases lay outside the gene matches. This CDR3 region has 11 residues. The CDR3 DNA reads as TGTGCCAGGGGGACAGGGAGGCCGGAGTATTTT. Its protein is CARGTGRPEYF.

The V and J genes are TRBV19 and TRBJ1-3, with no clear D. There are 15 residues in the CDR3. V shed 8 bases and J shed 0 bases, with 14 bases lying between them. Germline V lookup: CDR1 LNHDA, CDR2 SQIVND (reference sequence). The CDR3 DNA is TGTGCCAGTTCGCAGCCCAGGTTCTCTGGAAACACCATATATTTT. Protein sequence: CASSQPRFSGNTIYF.

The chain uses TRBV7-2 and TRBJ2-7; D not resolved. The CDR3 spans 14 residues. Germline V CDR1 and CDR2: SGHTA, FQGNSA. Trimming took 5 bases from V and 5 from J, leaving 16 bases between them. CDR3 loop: CASSRPGPHHEQYF. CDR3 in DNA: TGTGCCAGCAGCCGGCCGGGTCCCCACCACGAGCAGTACTTC.

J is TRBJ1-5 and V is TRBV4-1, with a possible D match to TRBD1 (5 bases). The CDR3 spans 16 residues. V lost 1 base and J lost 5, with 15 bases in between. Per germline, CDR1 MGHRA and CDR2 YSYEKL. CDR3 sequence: CASSQVRGSLDQPQHF. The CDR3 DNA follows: TGCGCCAGCAGCCAAGTTCGGGGGAGCCTGGATCAGCCCCAGCATTTT.

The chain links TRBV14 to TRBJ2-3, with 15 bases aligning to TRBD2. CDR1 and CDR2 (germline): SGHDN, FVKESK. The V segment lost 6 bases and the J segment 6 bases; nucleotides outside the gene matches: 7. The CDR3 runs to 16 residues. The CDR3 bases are TGTGCCAGCAGTCCGGGACTAGCGGGAGGCGGGGATACGCAGTATTTT. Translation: CASSPGLAGGGDTQYF.

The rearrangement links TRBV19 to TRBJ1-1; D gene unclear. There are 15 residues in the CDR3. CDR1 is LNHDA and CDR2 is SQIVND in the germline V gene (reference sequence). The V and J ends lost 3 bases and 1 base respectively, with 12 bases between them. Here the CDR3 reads CASSIQSGSNTEAFF. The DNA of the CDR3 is TGTGCCAGTAGTATTCAGTCGGGGTCGAACACTGAAGCTTTCTTT.